The 19 T cell receptor beta chains listed next were all sequenced from one sample in a study of blood T cell repertoires in COVID-19. Only in-frame clones appear in the TCRdb table, and some are missing; sequencing was by immunoSEQ multiplex PCR. The table includes approximately 190,000 clones, 70% to 90% detected once. The specimen sequenced was peripheral blood. These receptors were collected from a man older than 75 with acute or convalescent COVID-19.

The chain recombines TRBV5-1 with TRBJ1-1; D not certain. The CDR3 length is 13 residues. Trimming left V 0 bases short and J 10 bases short, with 13 bases between. Per germline, CDR1 SGHRS and CDR2 YFSETQ. The DNA for the CDR3 is TGCGCCAGCAGCTTGGGGGAACGGGGTGTAGCTTTCTTT. Translation gives CASSLGERGVAFF.

The genes are TRBV6-5 and TRBJ1-3; no clear D. V lost 5 bases to trimming and J lost 9 bases, with 8 bases between them. Germline-derived CDR1 and CDR2 are MNHEY and SVGAGI. CDR3 length: 11 residues. The CDR3 coding sequence is TGTGCCAGCAGTCTACGCGGCACCATATATTTT. As protein: CASSLRGTIYF.

This clone showed up just a few times. The rearrangement links TRBV19 to TRBJ1-2; D gene ambiguous. Germline V lookup: CDR1 LNHDA, CDR2 SQIVND (reference sequence). V was pared by 0 bases and J by 7 bases, with 9 bases between. The CDR3 is 13 amino acids. CDR3 sequence reads: CASSIELVRGYTF. The CDR3, as DNA: TGTGCCAGTAGTATAGAACTAGTGCGTGGCTACACCTTC.

The chain employs TRBV18 and TRBJ2-3; perhaps TRBD2 as D (5 bases). Germline-derived CDR1 and CDR2 are KGHSH and LQKENI. Trimming took off 3 bases at V and 1 base at J, with 14 bases between the two ends. The length of the CDR3 is 16 residues. CDR3: CASSPPGPAGTDTQYF. CDR3 nucleotide sequence: TGTGCCAGCTCACCTCCAGGCCCAGCGGGCACAGATACGCAGTATTTT.

The J gene is TRBJ2-5, the V gene TRBV28; TRBD1 is a possible D gene (6 bases). Trimming took off 2 bases at V and 5 bases at J, with 12 bases between the two ends. This CDR3 region has 14 residues. Germline lookup yields CDR1 MDHEN and CDR2 SYDVKM. The CDR3 DNA follows: TGTGCCAGCAGTTTAGGGGGCGCGAGGGAGACCCAGTACTTC. Its protein product is CASSLGGARETQYF.

The chain uses TRBV5-1 and TRBJ2-7, with TRBD1 as a possible D gene (7 bases). V lost 4 bases, J lost 4 bases, and 18 bases lay in between. The CDR3 spans 15 residues. Germline V gives CDR1 SGHRS, CDR2 YFSETQ. CDR3 coding DNA: TGCGCCAGCAGCCCCAGGGGGGACGAGAGTTACGAGCAGTACTTC. Translation: CASSPRGDESYEQYF.

This chain links TRBV6-5 with TRBJ1-4, with 8 nucleotides matching TRBD1. V gave up 0 bases and J gave up 4 bases; unmatched junction bases: 4. The CDR3 runs 16 residues. Per the germline V gene, CDR1 is MNHEY and CDR2 is SVGAGI. The CDR3 loop is CASSYSGQVHNEKLFF. The DNA for the CDR3 is TGTGCCAGCAGTTACTCGGGACAGGTCCATAATGAAAAACTGTTTTTT.

This chain joins TRBV12-5 and TRBJ2-7; 10 bases fit TRBD1. The CDR3 consists of 15 residues. The V gene end was trimmed by 1 base and the J gene end by 5 bases; junction bases not matched to a gene: 5. The V gene's germline CDR1 is LGHNT and CDR2 FRNRAP. The CDR3 spells CASGLGDRGPHEQYF. CDR3 in DNA: TGTGCTAGTGGTTTGGGTGACAGGGGGCCTCACGAGCAGTACTTC.

The chain combines TRBV30 with TRBJ1-4; D might be TRBD1 (6 bases). Germline-derived CDR1 and CDR2 are GTSNPN and SVGIG (reference sequence). V gave up 3 bases and J gave up 5 bases, with 16 bases separating them. The CDR3 has 15 residues. The CDR3 DNA follows: TGTGCCTGGAGGCACGGGACATGGAAGAATGAAAAACTGTTTTTT. It translates to CAWRHGTWKNEKLFF.

The chain employs TRBV28 and TRBJ1-2; 7 bases are a match to TRBD1. The CDR3 contains 15 residues. The junction had 9 bases not matched to a gene; V was cut back by 2 bases and J by 6 bases. CDR1 and CDR2 from the germline V gene are MDHEN and SYDVKM. The chain's CDR3 is CASSLKGGLTNGYTF. The CDR3 coding sequence is TGTGCCAGCAGTTTAAAAGGGGGCTTGACCAATGGCTACACCTTC.

The CDR3 DNA reads TGTGCCAGCACAAGGAGCGTGCAAGAGACCCAGTACTTC. It codes for CASTRSVQETQYF. The V and J genes are TRBV7-8 and TRBJ2-5; D not resolved. The CDR3 has 13 amino acids. Trimming removed 7 bases from V and 2 bases from J, with 11 bases in between. Germline CDR1 reads SGHVS; CDR2 reads FQNEAQ.

The V gene is TRBV28, the J gene TRBJ1-2; D gene ambiguous. Germline V gene data show CDR1 as MDHEN and CDR2 as SYDVKM. This CDR3 comprises 13 residues. Trimming stripped 3 bases from V and 3 bases from J, with 8 bases between. For the CDR3, the DNA is TGTGCCAGCAGTTTTACTACGGACTATGGCTACACCTTC. Protein: CASSFTTDYGYTF.

CDR3 nucleotide sequence: TGTGCCAGCAGTGAGAGGGTGGGCGCCTACAATGAGCAGTTCTTC. Encoded protein: CASSERVGAYNEQFF. The rearrangement uses TRBV3-1 (or the pseudogene TRBV3-2) and TRBJ2-1; a weak D match, TRBD2 (5 bases). Trimming shortened V by 6 bases and J by 2 bases, and 14 bases separated the two germline ends. The CDR3 is 15 residues long. Germline CDR1 and CDR2: LGHDT and YNNKEL (reference sequence).

This clone was counted once. The rearrangement joins TRBV27 to TRBJ1-2; 8 bases map to TRBD1. After removal of 4 bases from V and 8 bases from J, the junction contained 12 bases not matched to a gene. The CDR3 is made up of 15 amino acids. The germline gives CDR1 MNHEY, CDR2 SMNVEV (reference sequence). CDR3 residues: CASSSMTQGGKGYTF. For the CDR3, the DNA is TGTGCCAGCAGTTCGATGACACAGGGGGGGAAGGGCTACACCTTC.

This chain joins TRBV7-2 and TRBJ2-5; 9 nucleotides agree with TRBD2. The length of the CDR3 is 15 residues. V lost 6 bases, J lost 5 bases, and 10 bases stayed unmatched. In germline, CDR1 is SGHTA, CDR2 FQGNSA. The CDR3 region is CASSRSGSLAETQYF. The CDR3 nucleotides are TGTGCCAGCAGTCGTAGCGGGAGTCTGGCGGAGACCCAGTACTTC.

The chain recombines TRBV11-3 with TRBJ1-1; TRBD1 matches at 8 bases. From germline, CDR1 is SGHNT and CDR2 YENEEA. This CDR3 region has 14 residues. V shed 5 bases, J shed 4 bases, and the junction held 6 bases outside the gene matches. In DNA form, the CDR3 reads TGTGCCAGCAGCAGAGACAGGGGAGGCACTGAAGCTTTCTTT. Translated: CASSRDRGGTEAFF. Variable domain in full (rest from reference TRBV11-3 and TRBJ1-1): EAGVVQSPRYKIIEKKQPVAFWCNPISGHNTLYWYLQNLGQGPELLIRYENEEAVDDSQLPKDRFSAERLKGVDSTLKIQPAELGDSAVYLCASSRDRGGTEAFFGQGTRLTVV.

This chain joins TRBV6-5 and TRBJ1-3, with TRBD1 matching 9 bases. The CDR3 runs to 15 residues. J lost 1 base, V lost 6 bases, and 4 bases had no gene match. Germline V CDR1 and CDR2: MNHEY, SVGAGI. The CDR3 coding sequence is TGTGCCAGCAGCCCCGGGACAGGGTCTGGAAACACCATATATTTT. Translated, it gives CASSPGTGSGNTIYF.

The chain has TRBV7-2 and TRBJ1-2, with D perhaps matching TRBD1 (5 bases). The CDR3 covers 14 residues. V lost 4 bases and J 4 bases, leaving 13 bases between the germline ends. Germline V CDR1 and CDR2: SGHTA, FQGNSA. The CDR3 here is CASSSETELYGYTF. DNA of the CDR3: TGTGCCAGCAGCTCCGAGACAGAACTCTATGGCTACACCTTC.

The chain uses TRBV2 and TRBJ1-5; D perhaps matches TRBD1 (6 bases). Germline V gene data show CDR1 as SNHLY and CDR2 as FYNNEI. The CDR3 totals 15 residues. Deletions cut 2 bases from V and 7 bases from J, with 15 bases between. The CDR3 bases are TGTGCCAGCAGTGAACGCCAGGGGAATATACAGCCCCAGCATTTT. This translates into CASSERQGNIQPQHF.